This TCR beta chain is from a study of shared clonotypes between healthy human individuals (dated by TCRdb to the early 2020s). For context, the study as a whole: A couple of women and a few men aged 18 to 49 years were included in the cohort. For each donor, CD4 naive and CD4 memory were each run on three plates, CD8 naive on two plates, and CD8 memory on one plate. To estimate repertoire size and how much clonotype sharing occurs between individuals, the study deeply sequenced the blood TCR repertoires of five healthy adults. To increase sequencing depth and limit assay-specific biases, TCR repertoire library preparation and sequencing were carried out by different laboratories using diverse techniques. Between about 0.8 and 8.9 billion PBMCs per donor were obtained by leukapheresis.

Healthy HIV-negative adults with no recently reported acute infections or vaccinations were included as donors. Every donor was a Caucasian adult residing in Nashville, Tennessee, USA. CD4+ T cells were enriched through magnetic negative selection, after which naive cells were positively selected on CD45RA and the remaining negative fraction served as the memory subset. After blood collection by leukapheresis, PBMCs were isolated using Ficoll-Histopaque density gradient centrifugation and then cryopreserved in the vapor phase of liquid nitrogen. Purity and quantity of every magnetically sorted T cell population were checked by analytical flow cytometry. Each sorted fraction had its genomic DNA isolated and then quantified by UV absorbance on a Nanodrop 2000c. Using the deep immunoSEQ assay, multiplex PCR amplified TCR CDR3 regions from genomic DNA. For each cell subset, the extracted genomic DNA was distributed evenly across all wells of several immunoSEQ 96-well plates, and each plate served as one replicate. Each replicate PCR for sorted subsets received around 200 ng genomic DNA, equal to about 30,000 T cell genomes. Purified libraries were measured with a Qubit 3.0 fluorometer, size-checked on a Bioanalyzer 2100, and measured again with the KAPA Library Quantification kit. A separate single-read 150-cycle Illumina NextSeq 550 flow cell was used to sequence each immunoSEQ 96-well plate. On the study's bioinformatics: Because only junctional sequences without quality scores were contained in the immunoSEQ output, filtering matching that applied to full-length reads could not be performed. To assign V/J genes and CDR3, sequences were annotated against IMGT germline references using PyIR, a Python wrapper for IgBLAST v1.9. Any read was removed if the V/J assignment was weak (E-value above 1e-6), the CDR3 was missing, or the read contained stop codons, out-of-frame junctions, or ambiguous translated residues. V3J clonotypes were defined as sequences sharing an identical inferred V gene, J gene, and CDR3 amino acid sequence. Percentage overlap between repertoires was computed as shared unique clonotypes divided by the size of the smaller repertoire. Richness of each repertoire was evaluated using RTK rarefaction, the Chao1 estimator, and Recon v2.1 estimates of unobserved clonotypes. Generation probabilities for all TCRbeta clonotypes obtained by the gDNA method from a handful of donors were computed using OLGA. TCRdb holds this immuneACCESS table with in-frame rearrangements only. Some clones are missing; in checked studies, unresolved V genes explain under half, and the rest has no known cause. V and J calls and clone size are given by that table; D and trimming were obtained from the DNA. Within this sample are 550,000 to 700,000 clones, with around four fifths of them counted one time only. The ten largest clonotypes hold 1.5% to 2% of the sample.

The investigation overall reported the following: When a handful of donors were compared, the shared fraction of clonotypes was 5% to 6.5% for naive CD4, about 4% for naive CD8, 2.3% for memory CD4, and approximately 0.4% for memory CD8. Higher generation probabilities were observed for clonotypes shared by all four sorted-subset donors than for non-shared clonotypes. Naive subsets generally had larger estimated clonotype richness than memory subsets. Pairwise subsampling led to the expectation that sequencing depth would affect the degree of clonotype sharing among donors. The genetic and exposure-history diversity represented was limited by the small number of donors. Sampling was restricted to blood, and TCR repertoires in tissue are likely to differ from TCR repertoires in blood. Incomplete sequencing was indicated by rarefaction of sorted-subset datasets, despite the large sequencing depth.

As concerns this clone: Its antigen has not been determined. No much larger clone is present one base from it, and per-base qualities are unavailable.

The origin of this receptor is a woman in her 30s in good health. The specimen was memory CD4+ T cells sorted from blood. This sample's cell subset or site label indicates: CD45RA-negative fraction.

CDR3 protein: CASSESAVGPSSYEQYF. The DNA is as follows: TGCGCCAGCAGTGAGTCGGCGGTCGGGCCTAGCTCCTACGAGCAGTACTTC. This chain joins TRBV10-1 to TRBJ2-7; the D gene cannot be resolved reliably. CDR1 WNHNN and CDR2 SYGVQD were looked up in the germline V gene (reference sequence). Trimming at the junction amounts to 0 bases on V and 0 bases on J, and the germline ends lie 15 bases apart. Taken from cysteine to phenylalanine, the CDR3 has 17 residues. The sequence is cut down to CDR3 DNA, 51 bases in frame from base 1.